The following is a T cell receptor (beta chain) sequence with its context. Authors' analysis steps: Cell counts per sample came from amplifying reference gene primers. Produced via immunoSEQ multiplex PCR; TCRdb's table is partial and in-frame only. That table gives V, J and clone size, and the DNA gave D and trimming. The data show about 300,000 clones, with about nine tenths seen just once and under 11% held by the top ten. The sample belongs to a study of blood T cell repertoires in COVID-19. Study at large: Specimens from acute and convalescent COVID-19 originated in the United States, Italy and Spain.

Sequenced: PBMCs or T cells enriched from blood (not recorded which). The sequence was collected from a woman in her late teens or twenties who had recovered from COVID-19.

Written as DNA, the CDR3 is TGTGCCAGCAGCGTAGGAGGGGGACAGGGGATCTACACCTTC. This encodes CASSVGGGQGIYTF. The rearrangement joins TRBV9 to TRBJ1-2, with TRBD1 identical over 10 bases. This CDR3 contains 14 residues. Germline-derived CDR1 and CDR2 are SGDLS and YYNGEE. V lost 0 bases and J lost 10; bases outside the gene matches: 6. Together with reference TRBV9 and TRBJ1-2, the CDR3 gives the full variable domain: DSGVTQTPKHLITATGQRVTLRCSPRSGDLSVYWYQQSLDQGLQFLIQYYNGEERAKGNILERFSAQQFPDLHSELNLSSLELGDSALYFCASSVGGGQGIYTFGSGTRLTVV.